One sample yielded the 16 T cell receptor beta chains listed below, sequenced in a study of blood T cell repertoires in COVID-19. TCRdb's table, derived via immunoSEQ multiplex PCR, lists solely in-frame clones and lacks some. Seen here are 250,000 to 300,000 clones, around nine tenths observed once, and the top ten hold approximately 10%. Sample: peripheral blood. The source of these receptors is a woman in her thirties with COVID-19, enrolled during active disease.

This sequence joins TRBV5-1 and TRBJ2-5, with TRBD1 matching over 8 bases. This CDR3 is built from 14 residues. V shed 3 bases, J shed 4 bases, and the junction held 5 bases outside the gene matches. CDR1 and CDR2 (germline): SGHRS, YFSETQ. DNA for the CDR3: TGCGCCAGCAGCTACGGACAGGGCGGAGAGACCCAGTACTTC. This translates into CASSYGQGGETQYF.

The chain employs TRBV3-1 (or the pseudogene TRBV3-2) and TRBJ2-3; weak D call: TRBD2 (6 bases). V shed 8 bases and J shed 3 bases, with 18 bases lying between them. CDR1 is LGHDT, CDR2 YNNKEL, per germline (reference sequence). The CDR3 contains 15 residues. The DNA of the CDR3 is TGTGCCAGCCCAGACGGGTTCGGGGGAACAGATACGCAGTATTTT. It encodes CASPDGFGGTDTQYF.

This clone was counted once. This chain connects TRBV7-9 to TRBJ1-4; 9 bases fit TRBD1. The junction had 6 bases not matched to a gene; V was cut back by 4 bases and J by 6 bases. The V gene's germline CDR1 is SEHNR and CDR2 FQNEAQ (reference sequence). The CDR3 has 15 residues. CDR3 amino acids: CASSSPGTGYEKLFF. The CDR3, as DNA: TGTGCCAGCAGCTCCCCCGGGACAGGGTATGAAAAACTGTTTTTT.

The CDR3 reads CASSIDAAGAYNEQFF. The CDR3 nucleotides read TGTGCCAGTAGTATAGATGCCGCAGGGGCATACAATGAGCAGTTCTTC. The genes are TRBV19 and TRBJ2-1, with D perhaps TRBD1 (6 bases). Trimming cost V 0 bases and J 4 bases, with 13 bases left between them. The CDR3 has 16 residues. Germline V gives CDR1 LNHDA, CDR2 SQIVND (reference sequence).

This clone was detected a few times. The rearrangement links TRBV30 to TRBJ1-6, with 8 positions matching TRBD1. Germline trimming cut 4 bases from V and 1 base from J; bases unmatched to any gene: 6. From germline, CDR1 is GTSNPN and CDR2 SVGIG (reference sequence). The CDR3 spans 16 residues. The CDR3 here is CAWTTTGASYNSPLHF. Written as DNA, the CDR3 is TGTGCCTGGACCACGACAGGGGCTTCCTATAATTCACCCCTCCACTTT.

This clone was observed once. The chain carries TRBV5-5 and TRBJ2-6; weak D call: TRBD2 (6 bases). CDR1 SGHKS and CDR2 YYEKEE come from the germline V gene (reference sequence). With 4 bases removed from V and 5 bases from J, the gap between germline ends came to 16 bases. The length of the CDR3 is 16 residues. The DNA of the CDR3 is TGTGCCAGCAGCGGCGGACTATCCCGCTGGGCCAACGTCCTGACTTTC. Translated: CASSGGLSRWANVLTF.

The V and J genes are TRBV5-1 and TRBJ1-2, with TRBD1 as a possible D gene (5 bases). The germline V and J ends were trimmed by 4 bases and 7 bases, with 14 bases remaining between them. From germline, CDR1 is SGHRS and CDR2 YFSETQ. CDR3 length equals 13 residues. Written as DNA, the CDR3 is TGCGCCAGCAGCCCAGCGGGACTGAGTGGCTACACCTTC. Translated, it gives CASSPAGLSGYTF.

This clone was recorded once. The chain is built from TRBV5-1 and TRBJ2-7; D not certain. V gave up 6 bases and J gave up 12 bases, with 22 bases separating them. CDR3 length: 13 residues. CDR1 SGHRS and CDR2 YFSETQ come from the germline V gene. The CDR3 sequence is CASTSSTPSLTYF. The CDR3 coding sequence is TGCGCCAGCACCTCCTCAACACCTAGTCTGACGTACTTC.

CDR3 sequence: CASAQGRGRETQYF. The CDR3 DNA reads as TGTGCCAGCGCCCAGGGCAGGGGAAGGGAGACCCAGTACTTC. This chain links TRBV28 with TRBJ2-5; a weak D match, TRBD1 (6 bases). CDR3 length equals 14 residues. Germline assignment: CDR1 MDHEN and CDR2 SYDVKM. V shed 8 bases and J shed 5 bases, with 18 bases lying between them.

The chain carries TRBV6-6 and TRBJ1-1; D may be TRBD1 (6 bases). This CDR3 contains 14 residues. Germline CDR1 is MNHNY and CDR2 is SVGAGI (reference sequence). Trimming took off 5 bases at V and 5 bases at J, with 15 bases between the two ends. This CDR3 is CASSLGGRGTEAFF. In nucleotides, the CDR3 is TGTGCCAGCAGTCTGGGGGGGCGCGGTACTGAAGCTTTCTTT.

The chain has TRBV19 and TRBJ2-6; D remains unclear. Germline V gives CDR1 LNHDA, CDR2 SQIVND (reference sequence). This CDR3 is built from 15 residues. The V end was cut by 4 bases, the J end by 0 bases, with 7 bases between. In nucleotides, the CDR3 is TGTGCCAGTAGTAGGCGGAACTCTGGGGCCAACGTCCTGACTTTC. It encodes CASSRRNSGANVLTF.

The gene calls are TRBV5-4 and TRBJ2-3; a possible D gene is TRBD1 (6 bases). Germline V CDR1 and CDR2: SGHNT, YYREEE (reference sequence). V was pared by 4 bases and J by 3 bases, with 9 bases between. This CDR3 spans 13 amino acids. CDR3 in DNA: TGTGCCAGCAGCGAAGGGACAACAGATACGCAGTATTTT. Translating gives CASSEGTTDTQYF.

V and J are TRBV4-2 and TRBJ2-2, with 8 bases identical to TRBD2. The germline CDR1 and CDR2 sequences are LGHNA and YNFKEQ. V lost 4 bases and J lost 3; bases outside the gene matches: 7. CDR3 length: 16 residues. CDR3 loop: CASSRRGGQDTGELFF. The DNA of the CDR3 is TGTGCCAGCAGCCGCCGGGGGGGCCAGGACACCGGGGAGCTGTTTTTT.

This clone was detected only once. The chain joins TRBV5-1 to TRBJ2-7; D ambiguous. The CDR3 totals 15 residues. The V end lost 4 bases, the J end lost 0 bases, and 14 bases lay between the germline ends. CDR1 and CDR2 from the germline V gene are SGHRS and YFSETQ. The CDR3 protein is CASSKQIPSSYEQYF. The CDR3 DNA reads as TGCGCCAGCAGCAAACAGATCCCGAGCTCCTACGAGCAGTACTTC.

This clone was counted between two and nine times. The chain joins TRBV12-3 or TRBV12-4 to TRBJ1-1; TRBD1 matches 7 bases. This CDR3 spans 11 amino acids. With V trimmed by 10 bases and J by 7 bases, 6 bases remained unmatched. The CDR3 sequence is CATKGGLEAFF. The CDR3 DNA follows: TGTGCCACTAAAGGGGGCCTTGAAGCTTTCTTT.

This rearrangement joins TRBV18 to TRBJ1-3; maybe TRBD1 (6 bases). V gave up 0 bases and J gave up 0 bases, with 12 bases separating them. The CDR3 totals 17 residues. Per germline, CDR1 KGHSH and CDR2 LQKENI. Here the CDR3 DNA reads TGTGCCAGCTCACCACCAGGACAGTTCTTCTCTGGAAACACCATATATTTT. It is translated as CASSPPGQFFSGNTIYF. The full variable domain, with the rest looked up from reference TRBV18 and TRBJ1-3, is NAGVMQNPRHLVRRRGQEARLRCSPMKGHSHVYWYRQLPEEGLKFMVYLQKENIIDESGMPKERFSAEFPKEGPSILRIQQVVRGDSAAYFCASSPPGQFFSGNTIYFGEGSWLTVV.